These T cell receptor beta chains were read from a single sample in a study of cytomegalovirus exposure and HLA in healthy donors. The data were produced by immunoSEQ multiplex PCR, yet TCRdb's version contains in-frame clones alone and is incomplete. The data contain around 100,000 clones, over 60% of them singletons. The sample taken for sequencing was PBMCs. These receptors were obtained from a female donor in good health and CMV-seropositive. CDR3s include the opening cysteine and the closing phenylalanine or tryptophan. Fields, in order: clone size, V gene, D gene, J gene, CDR3 DNA, CDR3 protein. D genes are given only for firm matches. Size tells how often a clone was seen (once, few, many) or the class of an expanded clone, and some rows leave it out.

abundance: .; v_gene: TRBV6-5; d_gene: TRBD2; j_gene: TRBJ2-7; CDR3nt: TGTGCCAGCAGTACCCCCCGGATAGCGGGATCCGAGCAGTACTTC; CDR3aa: CASSTPRIAGSEQYF
abundance: .; v_gene: TRBV6-5; d_gene: TRBD1; j_gene: TRBJ2-7; CDR3nt: TGTGCCAGCAGTCACTCCGGACAGGGCTACGAGCAGTACTTC; CDR3aa: CASSHSGQGYEQYF
abundance: once; v_gene: TRBV11-2; d_gene: TRBD1; j_gene: TRBJ1-2; CDR3nt: TGTGCCAGCAGCTTAGGCAGGGGGAACTATGGCTACACCTTC; CDR3aa: CASSLGRGNYGYTF
abundance: few; v_gene: TRBV19; d_gene: TRBD1; j_gene: TRBJ2-2; CDR3nt: TGTGCCAGTCTAGACAGGGGGCGATTCACCGGGGAGCTGTTTTTT; CDR3aa: CASLDRGRFTGELFF
abundance: .; v_gene: TRBV11-3; d_gene: TRBD1; j_gene: TRBJ1-6; CDR3nt: TGTGCCAGCCTTTTCCCGGGACAGAAATTAGTACCCCTCCACTTT; CDR3aa: CASLFPGQKLVPLHF
abundance: .; v_gene: TRBV5-4; d_gene: TRBD2; j_gene: TRBJ2-7; CDR3nt: TGTGCCAGCAGCTGGGGACTAGCGGGAGCCTCCTACGGGCAGTACTTC; CDR3aa: CASSWGLAGASYGQYF
abundance: .; v_gene: TRBV18; d_gene: .; j_gene: TRBJ2-7; CDR3nt: TGTGCCAGCTCACGTGGCGGCGAGCAGTACTTC; CDR3aa: CASSRGGEQYF
abundance: .; v_gene: TRBV4-2; d_gene: TRBD1; j_gene: TRBJ1-2; CDR3nt: TGTGCCAGCAGCCAAGATGTGACAGGGGGCAAGTATGGCTACACCTTC; CDR3aa: CASSQDVTGGKYGYTF
abundance: .; v_gene: TRBV27; d_gene: TRBD2; j_gene: TRBJ2-7; CDR3nt: TGTGCCAGCAGTTCACGACTAGCGGGGAGCTCCTACGAGCAGTACTTC; CDR3aa: CASSSRLAGSSYEQYF
abundance: .; v_gene: TRBV29-1; d_gene: .; j_gene: TRBJ2-1; CDR3nt: TGCAGCGTTGAGTTGGGCCTCTCCTACAATGAGCAGTTCTTC; CDR3aa: CSVELGLSYNEQFF
abundance: .; v_gene: TRBV5-1; d_gene: TRBD1; j_gene: TRBJ2-6; CDR3nt: TGCGCCAGCAGTCCAGGGGGCACGGGGGCCAACGTCCTGACTTTC; CDR3aa: CASSPGGTGANVLTF
abundance: .; v_gene: TRBV6-1; d_gene: .; j_gene: TRBJ1-5; CDR3nt: TGTGCCAGCAGTGAAGCTGGGAGTAATCAGCCCCAGCATTTT; CDR3aa: CASSEAGSNQPQHF
abundance: .; v_gene: TRBV28; d_gene: .; j_gene: TRBJ1-2; CDR3nt: TGTGCCAGCAGCCCCGACATCGACGGAGGAAATGGCTACACCTTC; CDR3aa: CASSPDIDGGNGYTF
abundance: .; v_gene: TRBV18; d_gene: TRBD1; j_gene: TRBJ2-1; CDR3nt: TGTGCCAGCTCACCACGGACAGGGAAGAGCGATGAGCAGTTCTTC; CDR3aa: CASSPRTGKSDEQFF
abundance: .; v_gene: TRBV27; d_gene: TRBD1; j_gene: TRBJ2-7; CDR3nt: TGTGCCAGCAGTCTCAAGGGGGCCCCCTACGAGCAGTACTTC; CDR3aa: CASSLKGAPYEQYF
abundance: .; v_gene: TRBV7-7; d_gene: TRBD2; j_gene: TRBJ2-1; CDR3nt: TGTGCTAGCGCCCCAGGACTAGCGGTATACAATGAGCAGTTCTTC; CDR3aa: CASAPGLAVYNEQFF
abundance: .; v_gene: TRBV30; d_gene: .; j_gene: TRBJ2-7; CDR3nt: TGTGCCTACAGGGTCGCCTACGAGCAGTACTTC; CDR3aa: CAYRVAYEQYF
abundance: once; v_gene: TRBV18; d_gene: .; j_gene: TRBJ1-2; CDR3nt: TGTGCCAGCTCACCATACGGGACACTCTATGGCTACACCTTC; CDR3aa: CASSPYGTLYGYTF
abundance: .; v_gene: TRBV13; d_gene: .; j_gene: TRBJ1-1; CDR3nt: TGTGCCAGCAGCTTAGGGGTGAGCGCTGAAGCTTTCTTT; CDR3aa: CASSLGVSAEAFF
abundance: .; v_gene: TRBV6-5; d_gene: TRBD2; j_gene: TRBJ2-5; CDR3nt: TGTGCCAGCAGTCCCGGGGGGGTCCAGTACTTC; CDR3aa: CASSPGGVQYF
abundance: .; v_gene: TRBV7-9; d_gene: TRBD1; j_gene: TRBJ1-1; CDR3nt: TGTGCCAGCAGCCCAAACAGGGGGAGTGACACTGAAGCTTTCTTT; CDR3aa: CASSPNRGSDTEAFF
abundance: .; v_gene: TRBV9; d_gene: TRBD1; j_gene: TRBJ2-7; CDR3nt: TGTGCCAGCAGCGTAGGGGGACAGGGCTACGAGCAGTACTTC; CDR3aa: CASSVGGQGYEQYF